The T cell receptor (beta chain) under discussion was sequenced for a study of blood T cell repertoires in COVID-19. Across the whole study: From the United States, Italy and Spain came samples of acute and convalescent COVID-19. PBMCs, B-cell-depleted T cells, or T cells were the source of the cDNA or gDNA that made up the material.

This clone was detected only once. The data were produced by immunoSEQ multiplex PCR, yet TCRdb's version contains in-frame clones alone and is incomplete. The sample lists about 120,000 clones, about 83% occurring once. CDR1 SEHNR and CDR2 FQNEAQ come from the germline V gene (reference sequence). The CDR3 spans 15 residues. J was trimmed by 5 bases and V by 11 bases; bases with no gene match: 13. The sample was peripheral blood. This TCR was sampled from a man between 60 and 75 years old with acute or convalescent COVID-19. V is TRBV7-9 and J is TRBJ2-1, with 9 bases matching TRBD2. The CDR3 is CAVAISGSPHNEQFF. CDR3 sequence (DNA): TGTGCCGTAGCCATTAGCGGGAGTCCACACAATGAGCAGTTCTTC.